This T cell receptor beta chain stems from a study of PD-L1 blockade in urothelial cancer. Germline values: CDR1 ENHRY, CDR2 SYGVKD. J was trimmed by 4 bases and V by 4 bases; bases with no gene match: 17. The CDR3 is 19 amino acids. Assay: immunoSEQ multiplex PCR; the TCRdb copy retains only in-frame clones and omits some. Of approximately 79,000 clones listed, about nine tenths are singletons. The chain recombines TRBV10-3 with TRBJ2-2, with 8 bases fitting TRBD2. The sequence was collected from a woman in her 70s with urothelial cancer. The starting material was PBMCs, obtained around atezolizumab (anti-PD-L1) treatment. The CDR3 DNA reads as TGTGCCATCAGTGGAGGGCTCGATAGCGGGACCTCGGGCACCGGGGAGCTGTTTTTT. Protein: CAISGGLDSGTSGTGELFF.